Below are 13 T cell receptor beta chains sequenced from a single sample in a study of OX40 agonist ivuxolimab in advanced cancers. The protocol used for the library was the immunoSEQ multiplex PCR assay. Held by TCRdb, this immuneACCESS table contains in-frame sequences only and omits some clones. Under half of the omission traces to an unresolved V gene where checked; the cause of the rest is unknown. The sample includes some 32,000 clones, with roughly 84% observed a single time. The ten biggest clones cover around 21% of the sample. The source was CD4+ or CD8+ T cells sorted from blood, collected in a trial of the OX40 agonist ivuxolimab. Every receptor here comes from an adult with an advanced solid tumor such as melanoma, head and neck, liver or kidney cancer.

V is TRBV9 and J is TRBJ2-2; 12 bases fit TRBD1. V trimming: 0 bases; J trimming: 6 bases; junction bases outside the gene matches: 3. Germline V gene sequence: CDR1 SGDLS, CDR2 YYNGEE. The length of the CDR3 is 16 residues. CDR3 bases: TGTGCCAGCAGCGTAGAGGGACAGGGGGCTTCCGGGGAGCTGTTTTTT. It encodes CASSVEGQGASGELFF.

The rearrangement joins TRBV19 to TRBJ2-7, with TRBD1 identical over 9 bases. This CDR3 has 14 residues. Germline assignment: CDR1 LNHDA and CDR2 SQIVND (reference sequence). J was trimmed by 2 bases and V by 6 bases; bases with no gene match: 5. CDR3 sequence (DNA): TGTGCCAGTAGCCTGGGACAGGGCGCCTACGAGCAGTACTTC. Translated, it gives CASSLGQGAYEQYF.

This clone was seen only a few times. CDR3: CASSEALSTNQPQHF. DNA of the CDR3: TGTGCCAGCAGTGAAGCGCTTAGTACGAATCAGCCCCAGCATTTT. The V and J genes are TRBV2 and TRBJ1-5; D gene ambiguous. Deletions cut 0 bases from V and 4 bases from J, with 10 bases between. The CDR3 spans 15 residues. CDR1 is SNHLY and CDR2 is FYNNEI in the germline V gene. Supplemented by reference TRBV2 and TRBJ1-5, the full variable domain reads EPEVTQTPSHQVTQMGQEVILRCVPISNHLYFYWYRQILGQKVEFLVSFYNNEISEKSEIFDDQFSVERPDGSNFTLKIRSTKLEDSAMYFCASSEALSTNQPQHFGDGTRLSIL.

The CDR3 DNA is TGCGCCAGCAGCTTTACTAGCGGGGAAACAGATACGCAGTATTTT. Translation: CASSFTSGETDTQYF. This chain links TRBV5-1 with TRBJ2-3; 10 bases agree with TRBD2. Germline CDR1 SGHRS, CDR2 YFSETQ. With 2 bases clipped from V and 3 bases from J, the junction kept 3 bases outside the gene matches. CDR3 length: 15 amino acids.

The rearrangement uses TRBV14 and TRBJ1-5; D not resolved. The CDR3 runs 17 residues. From germline, CDR1 is SGHDN and CDR2 FVKESK. Deletions cut 2 bases from V and 1 base from J, with 15 bases between. The CDR3 protein is CASSQLRDDKSNQPQHF. CDR3 bases: TGTGCCAGCAGCCAACTGAGAGACGACAAGAGCAATCAGCCCCAGCATTTT.

The V call is TRBV4-2, the J call TRBJ1-2; D may be TRBD1 (6 bases). Trimming removed 3 bases at V and 4 bases at J, with 12 bases between. The CDR3 runs to 14 residues. Germline V CDR1 and CDR2: LGHNA, YNFKEQ. The CDR3 protein is CASSHPTGIYGYTF. Written as DNA, the CDR3 is TGTGCCAGCAGCCACCCCACAGGGATCTATGGCTACACCTTC.

This clone showed up just a few times. The chain has TRBV28 and TRBJ1-3; D is undetermined. This CDR3 spans 15 amino acids. V was trimmed by 1 base and J by 4 bases, leaving 11 bases between them. Per the germline V gene, CDR1 is MDHEN and CDR2 is SYDVKM. CDR3 sequence reads: CASSLLPEGGNTIYF. The DNA of the CDR3 is TGTGCCAGCAGTTTATTGCCCGAAGGGGGAAACACCATATATTTT. Looking up the rest from reference TRBV28 and TRBJ1-3 gives the full variable domain: DVKVTQSSRYLVKRTGEKVFLECVQDMDHENMFWYRQDPGLGLRLIYFSYDVKMKEKGDIPEGYSVSREKKERFSLILESASTNQTSMYLCASSLLPEGGNTIYFGEGSWLTVV.

This clone was recorded only once. The chain recombines TRBV6-1 with TRBJ1-2; 10 bases map to TRBD1. Germline assignment: CDR1 MNHNS and CDR2 SASEGT. Trimming removed 6 bases from V and 4 bases from J; junction bases left unmatched: 5. The CDR3 runs to 14 residues. CDR3: CASRPGQGVYGYTF. The CDR3 DNA reads as TGTGCCAGCAGGCCCGGACAGGGGGTCTATGGCTACACCTTC.

This chain joins TRBV11-3 and TRBJ2-7; a weak D match, TRBD1 (6 bases). CDR3 length equals 13 residues. The ends were cut back, 3 bases at V and 5 bases at J, with 11 bases in the middle. CDR1 and CDR2 from the germline V gene are SGHNT and YENEEA. The CDR3 reads CASSLGASNEQYF. CDR3 coding DNA: TGTGCCAGCAGCTTGGGGGCTTCGAACGAGCAGTACTTC.

This chain connects TRBV11-2 to TRBJ2-1; TRBD2 might be the D (5 bases). Trimming removed 0 bases at V and 2 bases at J, with 8 bases between. The CDR3 is made up of 15 amino acids. Germline CDR1 SGHAT, CDR2 FQNNGV. CDR3 region: CASSLELAAYNEQFF. The CDR3 bases are TGTGCCAGCAGCTTAGAGCTAGCAGCCTACAATGAGCAGTTCTTC.

The V gene is TRBV4-3, the J gene TRBJ2-1, with a possible D match to TRBD1 (5 bases). Germline CDR1 LGHNA, CDR2 YSLEER. The CDR3 consists of 15 residues. V was shortened by 3 bases and J by 8 bases, with 17 bases between the two germline ends. The CDR3 loop reads CASSQGWAEGDEQFF. CDR3 DNA: TGCGCCAGCAGCCAGGGCTGGGCGGAAGGGGATGAGCAGTTCTTC.

This clone was observed a few times. The chain is built from TRBV5-6 and TRBJ2-5; TRBD2 aligns across 14 bases. The CDR3 extends over 15 amino acids. Germline loops: CDR1 SGHDT, CDR2 YYEEEE. V was clipped by 2 bases and J by 4 bases; unmatched bases: 1. The CDR3: CASSLGLAGGETQYF. For the CDR3, the DNA is TGTGCCAGCAGCTTAGGACTAGCGGGAGGAGAGACCCAGTACTTC. The variable domain in full, completed from reference TRBV5-6 and TRBJ2-5, reads DAGVTQSPTHLIKTRGQQVTLRCSPKSGHDTVSWYQQALGQGPQFIFQYYEEEERQRGNFPDRFSGHQFPNYSSELNVNALLLGDSALYLCASSLGLAGGETQYFGPGTRLLVL.

This clone has only one observation. This chain links TRBV27 with TRBJ2-1; unclear D gene. This CDR3 region has 13 residues. From germline, CDR1 is MNHEY and CDR2 SMNVEV (reference sequence). V was shortened by 8 bases and J by 3 bases, with 11 bases between the two germline ends. In DNA, the CDR3 is TGTGCCAGCGGCGACACAAACTACAATGAGCAGTTCTTC. Its protein product is CASGDTNYNEQFF.